Shown below are 5 T cell receptor beta chains from a single sample sequenced in a study of blood T cells in healthy people across ages. Using a J-beta primer mix together with a sample-barcoded 5' primer, a second PCR was run for about 6 to 11 cycles. TCRdb fed the 5' RACE reads into MiXCR, producing one record per CDR3 protein. This table holds about 1.4 million distinct CDR3 sequences, almost 60% found once. Sequenced sample: blood. The receptors were gathered from a man between 18 and 35 years old in good health.

This chain uses TRBV6-6 with TRBJ2-7, with TRBD1 identical over 8 bases. The trim removed 0 bases at V and 3 bases at J, leaving 7 bases unmatched. This CDR3 region has 16 residues. Germline CDR1 and CDR2: MNHNY and SVGAGI (reference sequence). The CDR3 region has the DNA TGTGCCAGCAGTTACTCTCTCGGACAGGGTGTCTACGAGCAGTACTTC. Residues: CASSYSLGQGVYEQYF.

The V call is TRBV6-6, the J call TRBJ1-5, with 8 bases fitting TRBD1. Germline V CDR1 and CDR2: MNHNY, SVGAGI (reference sequence). V trimming: 6 bases; J trimming: 6 bases; junction bases outside the gene matches: 7. This CDR3 spans 14 amino acids. CDR3 loop: CASRSGGESQPQHF. CDR3 in DNA: TGTGCCAGCAGATCAGGGGGCGAGAGTCAGCCCCAGCATTTT.

The chain links TRBV9 to TRBJ2-1; 7 bases map to TRBD2. The CDR3 runs to 16 residues. Germline lookup yields CDR1 SGDLS and CDR2 YYNGEE. V lost 0 bases to trimming and J lost 7 bases; unmatched junction nucleotides: 10. The DNA of the CDR3 is TGTGCCAGCAGCGTAGCTGGGAGCGGGATGAGTAATGAGCAGTTCTTC. It is translated as CASSVAGSGMSNEQFF.

This sequence joins TRBV7-8 and TRBJ2-7, with D tentatively TRBD2 (5 bases). Germline CDR1 SGHVS, CDR2 FQNEAQ. V gave up 6 bases and J gave up 4 bases, with 16 bases separating them. The CDR3 has 14 amino acids. CDR3 nucleotides: TGTGCCAGCAGAACGGCGGCTAGCCCTTACGAGCAGTACTTC. Translating gives CASRTAASPYEQYF.

The rearrangement joins TRBV3-1 to TRBJ2-5; D is possibly TRBD1 (6 bases). CDR1 LGHDT and CDR2 YNNKEL come from the germline V gene (reference sequence). This CDR3 contains 16 residues. Deletions cut 0 bases from V and 2 bases from J, with 13 bases between. The CDR3 protein is CASSQDYGTPQETQYF. DNA for the CDR3: TGTGCCAGCAGCCAAGATTATGGGACACCACAAGAGACCCAGTACTTC.